These 32 T cell receptor beta chains were all obtained from the same sample, sequenced in a study of T cells expressing NK-cell markers. TCRdb re-called the 5' RACE reads; one entry per CDR3 protein, DNA not given. This table holds 150,000 to 200,000 distinct CDR3 sequences. Sequencing input: blood T cells: a sorted CD56 or NKG2C T cell subset, CD4+ or CD8+ T cells, or bulk PBMC T cells (not recorded which). These receptor sequences come from a woman between 18 and 69 years old in good health.

The chain recombines TRBV19 with TRBJ1-3. Per the germline V gene, CDR1 is LNHDA and CDR2 is SQIVND (reference sequence). The CDR3 totals 13 residues. The chain's CDR3 is CASTPAAGNTIYF.

The rearrangement joins TRBV7-2 to TRBJ2-7; the D call from TCRdb, TRBD1, cannot be confirmed without DNA. The CDR3 has 15 residues. Germline lookup yields CDR1 SGHTA and CDR2 FQGNSA. The CDR3 protein is CASSIRQLRAYEQYF.

This chain links TRBV7-9 with TRBJ1-1; TCRdb indicates TRBD1, and absent DNA this call remains unverified. The CDR3 totals 16 residues. From germline, CDR1 is SEHNR and CDR2 FQNEAQ (reference sequence). This CDR3 is CASSPRAGPPNTEAFF.

This CDR3 is CASSPRRDGDTQYF. The genes are TRBV7-2 and TRBJ2-3; the TCRdb call, TRBD1, lacks DNA for checking. This CDR3 has 14 residues. Germline values: CDR1 SGHTA, CDR2 FQGNSA.

The rearrangement uses TRBV4-1 and TRBJ1-2. CDR3 length: 17 amino acids. Germline V gene lookup returns CDR1 MGHRA and CDR2 YSYEKL. The CDR3 protein is CASSQAQGGFGRNGYTF.

V usage is TRBV27 and J usage is TRBJ2-3; TCRdb designates TRBD1, a call that cannot be tested without DNA. The germline V gene has CDR1 MNHEY and CDR2 SMNVEV (reference sequence). The CDR3 spans 14 residues. This CDR3 is CASQNWGGADTQYF.

This sequence joins TRBV6-1 and TRBJ1-6. This CDR3 has 13 amino acids. Per germline, CDR1 MNHNS and CDR2 SASEGT. The CDR3 sequence is CASSDVHNSPLHF.

The chain uses TRBV9 and TRBJ2-2. CDR3 length: 16 residues. Looked up from germline, CDR1 is SGDLS and CDR2 is YYNGEE. This chain's CDR3 is CASSALGVSNTGELFF.

The V and J genes are TRBV7-3 and TRBJ2-3; TCRdb selects TRBD1, and the lack of DNA leaves this call unchecked. Germline V lookup: CDR1 SGHTA, CDR2 FQGTGA. CDR3 length equals 17 residues. Here the CDR3 reads CASSLKPGQGLADTQYF.

The chain uses TRBV20-1 and TRBJ2-1; the D call from TCRdb, TRBD1, cannot be confirmed without DNA. The CDR3 totals 12 residues. Germline assignment: CDR1 DFQATT and CDR2 SNEGSKA (reference sequence). The CDR3 region is CSARSGTVEQFF.

The genes are TRBV12-3 or TRBV12-4 and TRBJ2-7. This CDR3 contains 14 residues. CDR3 in amino acids: CASSFSIPSLGQYF.

The chain's CDR3 is CASSQEGQGNYGYTF. The chain joins TRBV4-2 to TRBJ1-2; TCRdb proposes TRBD1, but this gene call is untestable without DNA. Germline V lookup: CDR1 LGHNA, CDR2 YNFKEQ. The CDR3 has 15 residues.

The chain is built from TRBV4-1 and TRBJ2-1; TCRdb lists TRBD1, though no DNA is available to test this call. CDR3 length: 16 residues. The germline V gene encodes CDR1 MGHRA and CDR2 YSYEKL. This CDR3 is CASSQQQGARVNEQFF.

This rearrangement joins TRBV11-2 to TRBJ2-5; the D gene TCRdb calls, TRBD2, cannot be checked with no DNA. CDR1 is SGHAT and CDR2 is FQNNGV in the germline V gene. CDR3 size: 13 residues. The CDR3 reads CASSTLGGETQYF.

CDR3 loop: CASSQGRAYEQYF. The chain employs TRBV4-2 and TRBJ2-7; the TCRdb D gene call, TRBD1, has no DNA to confirm it. CDR1 and CDR2 (germline): LGHNA, YNFKEQ. CDR3 length equals 13 residues.

J is TRBJ2-7 and V is TRBV20-1; the D call of TRBD1 rests on TCRdb alone, since no DNA is present to check it. CDR1 DFQATT and CDR2 SNEGSKA come from the germline V gene (reference sequence). CDR3 length: 14 residues. The CDR3 loop reads CSAGRDRGGYEQYF.

CDR3 residues: CASREAGYASPLHF. V gene TRBV5-4 combines with J gene TRBJ1-6; TCRdb returns TRBD1, unconfirmable since there is no DNA. Germline V lookup: CDR1 SGHNT, CDR2 YYREEE (reference sequence). The CDR3 has 14 amino acids.

This rearrangement joins TRBV28 to TRBJ2-5; the D call of TRBD2 rests on TCRdb alone, since no DNA is present to check it. Germline assignment: CDR1 MDHEN and CDR2 SYDVKM. The CDR3 is made up of 16 amino acids. The CDR3 sequence: CASSFTKVVGRETQYF.

V and J are TRBV2 and TRBJ2-1; lacking DNA, the TRBD2 call made by TCRdb goes unchecked. Per the germline V gene, CDR1 is SNHLY and CDR2 is FYNNEI. The CDR3 totals 14 residues. This chain's CDR3 is CASTGLAGAGEQFF.

This chain links TRBV15 with TRBJ2-4; TCRdb's assignment of TRBD1 cannot be checked, as there is no DNA. From germline, CDR1 is LNHNV and CDR2 YYDKDF (reference sequence). This CDR3 region has 18 residues. CDR3 in amino acids: CATSRAGPGTGGLNIQYF.

The chain combines TRBV13 with TRBJ2-1; TCRdb picks TRBD1, but there is no DNA to check that call. The CDR3 contains 16 residues. Per the germline V gene, CDR1 is PRHDT and CDR2 is FYEKMQ (reference sequence). The CDR3 reads CASSTDRDPRGNEQFF.

V gene TRBV7-2 combines with J gene TRBJ2-3; TCRdb lists TRBD2, though no DNA is available to test this call. Germline-derived CDR1 and CDR2 are SGHTA and FQGNSA. CDR3 length: 16 amino acids. The CDR3 reads CASSPPGLLATDTQYF.

This chain uses TRBV12-3 or TRBV12-4 with TRBJ2-1; the D gene TCRdb calls, TRBD2, cannot be checked with no DNA. This CDR3 region has 14 residues. CDR3 loop: CASSLREAPNEQFF.

The rearrangement links TRBV27 to TRBJ1-1; TCRdb outputs TRBD1, but without DNA this stays unchecked. CDR3 length: 16 amino acids. Germline V gene data show CDR1 as MNHEY and CDR2 as SMNVEV (reference sequence). The CDR3 loop reads CASRIGGQGGGTEAFF.

This rearrangement joins TRBV9 to TRBJ2-5. The CDR3 length is 15 residues. Germline V gives CDR1 SGDLS, CDR2 YYNGEE. The CDR3 sequence is CASSVLAGFQETQYF.

The J gene is TRBJ2-3, the V gene TRBV4-2; TCRdb's D call, TRBD2, is unchecked because there is no DNA. This CDR3 region has 16 residues. Germline CDR1 is LGHNA and CDR2 is YNFKEQ. The CDR3 is CASSPMAGGLTDTQYF.

The J gene is TRBJ1-2, the V gene TRBV20-1; as DNA is missing, the TRBD1 call by TCRdb cannot be tested. CDR3 length equals 14 residues. Germline V CDR1 and CDR2: DFQATT, SNEGSKA (reference sequence). Here the CDR3 reads CSAPLGQLVYGYTF.

The chain employs TRBV9 and TRBJ1-2; TCRdb lists TRBD1, though no DNA is available to test this call. The CDR3 is 14 residues long. Germline CDR1 reads SGDLS; CDR2 reads YYNGEE. CDR3 loop: CASSVGAGDGGYTF.

The chain recombines TRBV7-2 with TRBJ1-3. The CDR3 contains 16 residues. The germline V gene encodes CDR1 SGHTA and CDR2 FQGNSA. The CDR3 protein is CASSLEGRGSGNTIYF.

The J gene is TRBJ2-7, the V gene TRBV20-1; TCRdb's D call of TRBD1 is untestable without DNA. The CDR3 totals 13 residues. CDR1 and CDR2 from the germline V gene are DFQATT and SNEGSKA (reference sequence). Here the CDR3 reads CSAAGTGLNEQYF.

The V call is TRBV7-7, the J call TRBJ2-5; no DNA is available, so the TRBD1 call from TCRdb remains unchecked. CDR1 SSHAT and CDR2 FNYEAQ come from the germline V gene (reference sequence). The CDR3 is 18 amino acids. The CDR3 reads CASSLGVPHRERQETQYF.

The J gene is TRBJ2-6, the V gene TRBV25-1. Germline V gene sequence: CDR1 MGHDK, CDR2 SYGVNS. This CDR3 has 13 amino acids. The CDR3 spells CASSDSGANVLTF.